The following is a T cell receptor (beta chain) sequence with its context. The CDR3 runs 16 residues. Germline V gene lookup returns CDR1 ENHRY and CDR2 SYGVKD. V lost 3 bases and J lost 0, with 11 bases in between. Time point in this sample: newly diagnosed GD, antithyroid drugs for less than 3 months. From PBMCs, RNA was extracted and then used to make the TCR library. The data originate from a study of regulatory T cells in long-lasting Graves disease. The TCR beta library used iRepertoire HTBI primers with Arm-PCR amplification of CDR3. TCRdb itself ran the multiplex PCR reads through MiXCR, one entry per CDR3 protein. The sample carries 350,000 to 450,000 distinct CDR3 sequences, over 15% recorded once. This sample also appeared in a second study, on T cells in Graves' hyperthyroidism and ophthalmopathy.

The specimen was peripheral blood mononuclear cells (PBMCs), collected at new diagnosis, from a patient treated with antithyroid drugs. The chain uses TRBV10-3 and TRBJ1-4; D not certain. The clonotype was recovered from a man in his forties with Graves disease. CDR3 in amino acids: CAISDIGGATNEKLFF. The DNA of the CDR3 is TGTGCCATCAGTGATATCGGCGGGGCAACTAATGAAAAACTGTTTTTT.